This TCR beta chain stems from a study of cytomegalovirus exposure and HLA in healthy donors. Study observations and caveats: Usually a TCR sequence was rare, but some public TCRs were found in many donors. Both high specificity and high sensitivity reportedly marked the classifier's diagnosis of cytomegalovirus status.

The data were produced by immunoSEQ multiplex PCR, yet TCRdb's version contains in-frame clones alone and is incomplete. This table holds 150,000 to 200,000 clones, roughly 80% found once. Of note for this clone: Its matching antigen is unknown.

Sequencing input: PBMCs. The receptor was derived from a man younger than 45 in good health and CMV-seropositive.

This chain's CDR3 is CASSPDSHRGTQYF. CDR3 nucleotides: TGTGCCAGCAGCCCAGACTCTCACCGGGGTACGCAGTATTTT. V is TRBV7-9 and J is TRBJ2-3; D possibly corresponds to TRBD2 (5 bases). Germline values: CDR1 SEHNR, CDR2 FQNEAQ (reference sequence). CDR3 length: 14 amino acids. V lost 5 bases and J lost 8, with 17 bases in between.